Listed below are T cell receptor beta chains from one sample, sequenced in a study of OX40 agonist ivuxolimab in advanced cancers. Only in-frame clones appear in the TCRdb table, and some are missing; sequencing was by immunoSEQ multiplex PCR. This sample carries around 140,000 clones, around 93% of them seen once, and the ten largest clones take 1%. Sample: CD4+ or CD8+ T cells sorted from blood, taken in a trial of the OX40 agonist ivuxolimab. The receptors originated from an adult with an advanced solid tumor such as melanoma, head and neck, liver or kidney cancer. The CDR3 runs from the conserved cysteine through the conserved F or W. D genes are given only for firm matches. Clone size is not always given. Where it is, it says once, few, many or a class for expanded clones.

clone_size	d_call	v_call	cdr3_length	j_call	cdr3_nt	cdr3_aa
NA	NA	TRBV6-5	16	TRBJ2-2	TGTGCCAGCAGTTACTCGATAAACAGGCCCACCGGGGAGCTGTTTTTT	CASSYSINRPTGELFF
NA	NA	TRBV6-5	13	TRBJ1-2	TGTGCCAGCAGTCGAAACAGGATCTATGGCTACACCTTC	CASSRNRIYGYTF
NA	TRBD1	TRBV4-1	14	TRBJ1-4	TGCGCCAGCACCCCGGACAGGCCTAATGAAAAACTGTTTTTT	CASTPDRPNEKLFF
NA	NA	TRBV2	14	TRBJ1-2	TGTGCCAGCCTCCAGACAGCTATCTTTGGCGGCTACACCTTC	CASLQTAIFGGYTF
NA	NA	TRBV28	14	TRBJ2-7	TGTGCCAGCACCCAGGCGGACAGCTCCTACGAGCAGTACTTC	CASTQADSSYEQYF
NA	NA	TRBV18	16	TRBJ1-1	TGTGCCAGCTCACGCCGACAGACGGGACTATACACTGAAGCTTTCTTT	CASSRRQTGLYTEAFF
NA	TRBD2	TRBV9	18	TRBJ2-2	TGTGCCAGCAGCACGGGACTAGCGGGAGGGCCGGGCACCGGGGAGCTGTTTTTT	CASSTGLAGGPGTGELFF
NA	TRBD1	TRBV7-2	15	TRBJ1-1	TGCGCCAGCAGCCAAGACGACAGGGTGGGCACTGAAGCTTTCTTT	CASSQDDRVGTEAFF
NA	NA	TRBV4-1	16	TRBJ2-1	TGCGCCAGCAGCCGTCCAACAGGGAGGATTGCCAATGAGCAGTTCTTC	CASSRPTGRIANEQFF
once	TRBD1	TRBV19	15	TRBJ1-5	TGTGCCAGTAGTCCCGGGACAGTGGGGCGCGGGACCCAGCATTTT	CASSPGTVGRGTQHF
NA	NA	TRBV5-6	14	TRBJ2-7	TGTGCCAGCAGCAGCCCCGACGGTCCCTACGAGCAGTACTTC	CASSSPDGPYEQYF
once	TRBD1	TRBV7-2	15	TRBJ2-7	TGTGCCAGCAGCTTGTACCGGGACAGGGGCTACGAGCAGTACTTC	CASSLYRDRGYEQYF
NA	NA	TRBV5-6	12	TRBJ2-1	TGTGCCAGCAGCACCATGGCCGGAGTGCAGTTCTTC	CASSTMAGVQFF
once	NA	TRBV5-4	13	TRBJ2-7	TGTGCCAGCAGCCAACAGGGATCCTACGAGCAGTACTTC	CASSQQGSYEQYF
NA	NA	TRBV7-2	11	TRBJ2-2	TGTGCCAGCAGCTTACAGGTTCGGCTGTTTTTT	CASSLQVRLFF
NA	NA	TRBV6-5	14	TRBJ2-5	TGTGCCAGCAGTCGAAGGACGGTAGAAGAGACCCAGTACTTC	CASSRRTVEETQYF
NA	NA	TRBV19	11	TRBJ1-1	TGTGCCAGTAGTTTGGTTGGTGAAGCTTTCTTT	CASSLVGEAFF
NA	TRBD2	TRBV5-4	15	TRBJ2-1	TGTGCCAGCAGCAGACTAGCGGCCTCTTACAATGAGCAGTTCTTC	CASSRLAASYNEQFF
once	TRBD2	TRBV10-3	16	TRBJ2-4	TGTGCCATCAGTGAAGGACTAGCGGGAGGGTTGAACATTCAGTACTTC	CAISEGLAGGLNIQYF
NA	TRBD2	TRBV6-4	15	TRBJ2-3	TGTGCCAGCAGGATTAGCGGGAGCCCCACAGATACGCAGTATTTT	CASRISGSPTDTQYF
NA	TRBD2	TRBV19	15	TRBJ2-5	TGTGCCAGTAGTACGGGACTAGCCGCACCGGAGACCCAGTACTTC	CASSTGLAAPETQYF
NA	NA	TRBV5-4	17	TRBJ1-5	TGTGCCAGCAGCTTGGCCGGATGGGGGACGGACGATCAGCCCCAGCATTTT	CASSLAGWGTDDQPQHF
NA	NA	TRBV10-1	14	TRBJ1-5	TGCGCCCGCGCGGCCCCAGGGCGGAGGCAGCCCCAGCATTTT	CARAAPGRRQPQHF
NA	TRBD1	TRBV7-2	17	TRBJ1-3	TGTGCCAGCAGCCCCGGACAGGGCGTTATGACTGGAAACACCATATATTTT	CASSPGQGVMTGNTIYF
NA	TRBD2	TRBV7-2	17	TRBJ2-7	TGTGCCAGCAGCCCTACACTAGCGGGGGGGCAGAACTACGAGCAGTACTTC	CASSPTLAGGQNYEQYF
once	TRBD1	TRBV7-2	19	TRBJ1-3	TGTGCCAGCAGCCCCCGGTTGAGGGACAGGGGTTCTTCTGGAAACACCATATATTTT	CASSPRLRDRGSSGNTIYF
NA	NA	TRBV5-4	16	TRBJ1-1	TGTGCCAGCAGCCGCGACGGGGGTTGGATGAACACTGAAGCTTTCTTT	CASSRDGGWMNTEAFF